The sequence of this T cell receptor beta chain was determined in a study of monozygotic twins with inflammatory bowel disease. For this clonotype: What it recognizes is unknown.

The CDR3 totals 14 residues. Study conclusions and caveats: Clonotype overlap with others was lower in IBD patients than in healthy twins, a difference that was greatest with disease activity. No separation of different T cell subtypes was possible. TCRbeta diversity (inverse Simpson) was lower in IBD patients than in healthy co-twins.

After re-calling the 5' RACE reads, TCRdb lists one entry per CDR3 protein, DNA absent. The listing contains 350,000 to 550,000 distinct CDR3 sequences. The clonotype comes from a human donor with ulcerative colitis or Crohn's disease, or a healthy co-twin of an affected twin (not recorded which). The genes are TRBV12-3 or TRBV12-4 and TRBJ1-1. The sample was blood. CDR3 amino acids: CASSLVQPNTEAFF.